This T cell receptor (beta chain) was sequenced during a study of blood T cells in healthy people across ages (dated by TCRdb to about 2015). Background on the whole study: In model experiments, template switching captured about one uniquely barcoded TCR beta cDNA molecule for every two T cells. Using deep sequencing normalized with unique cDNA molecular identifiers, the study measured how TCR beta repertoire diversity changes with age. Four age groups were formed from the donors: young (average 16 years), middle-aged (just under 40), aged (about 62) and long-lived (around 82). Two additional independent replicas of 1 million unique cDNA reads from the same blood draw were analyzed for two donors (one aged 18 to 30 and one aged 80 or older). To avoid experimental bias, donors of different ages were spread randomly across the sequencing lanes.

Summary of the overall study and its limitations: Compared with the aged group, more naive CD4+ T cells, fewer expanded clones and increased TCR diversity were shown by the long-lived group, suggesting age selection. Estimates of total diversity based on one million sequenced T cells were considered lower bounds and underestimates. Because donor CMV infection status was unknown, age-related changes in expanded clonotypes were potentially confounded. Observed TCR beta diversity correlated strongly with the percentage of naive T cells measured by flow cytometry. Since profiling was done on bulk unsorted PBMCs, naive and antigen-experienced compartments could not be conclusively compared. As age increased, observed TCR beta diversity per million T cells dropped in a roughly linear way, and a significant reduction was already evident by age about 40.

In this sample, this clonotype turned up many times. Its antigen remains undetermined. Base qualities are missing; no much larger clone stands one base away. Trimming at the junction amounts to 5 bases on V and 2 bases on J, and the germline ends lie 9 bases apart. The CDR3 contains 13 residues, cysteine and phenylalanine counted. The read is trimmed to its CDR3 DNA, 39 bases read in frame from base 1. The roughly 39 donors, aged roughly 6 to 95 years, were systemically healthy Caucasian individuals from Russia. About 10 milliliters of peripheral blood were collected from each donor into EDTA-treated Vacutainer tubes. Ficoll-Paque density-gradient centrifugation was used to isolate PBMCs, with at least 6.5 million per sample. Total RNA was extracted from PBMCs with Trizol reagent, with at least 6 micrograms obtained per sample. For every donor, an aliquot of PBMCs went through flow cytometry to measure the percentages of naive CD45RAhigh/CD27high T cells.

The method was 5' RACE. For sequencing, an Illumina HiSeq 2500 was employed. The second PCR ran for roughly 6 to 11 cycles and used a J-beta primer mix along with a sample-barcoded 5' primer. A template-switch 5' adaptor carrying 12 random nucleotides introduced a unique molecular identifier onto each TCR beta cDNA molecule. At least 3 million CDR3-containing paired-end reads were obtained from each sample. The Mint cDNA synthesis kit, primed by a TRBC-specific oligonucleotide, was used to synthesize first-strand cDNA from all RNA. Following uracil-DNA glycosylase treatment, all cDNA underwent a first 18-cycle PCR with the universal primers M1SS and BC2_uni_R. As for the original processing: Normalization of each sample was performed by random selection of 1 million high-quality reads, each carrying a distinct molecular identifier. Instead of being binned into consensus sequences, reads with shared molecular identifiers were discarded. CDR3 identification, clonotype clustering and error correction used MiTCR with a Q25 quality threshold and the strictest error-elimination algorithm. A nonparametric unseen species model with Euler transformation was used to estimate lower-bound total TCR beta diversity. In TCRdb, the public reads were trimmed at Q25 with fastp and aligned with MiXCR, with productive beta chains retained. Every CDR3 protein is listed once, alongside the most common genes and DNA of its rows. These V and J calls derive from TCRdb rather than the authors' analysis. The sample table contains 700,000 to 800,000 distinct CDR3 sequences; only one count was recorded for roughly 43% of them. The biggest ten clones account for less than 25% of the sample.

The chain is encoded by TRBV12-3 or TRBV12-4 joined to TRBJ1-2; D gene: possibly TRBD1, on 5 matching bases. The sample was blood. The clonotype was recovered from a woman in her sixties in good health. The CDR3 protein: CASSKTGNYGYTF. The base sequence is TGTGCCAGCAGTAAAACAGGAAACTATGGCTACACCTTC.